This passage covers 32 T cell receptor beta chains from one sample sequenced in a study of identical twins. Each CDR3 protein gets one entry after TCRdb re-called the 5' RACE reads with MiXCR. This table has 690,000 or so distinct CDR3 sequences, about 9.4% appearing once. The data also belong to a second study, concerning yellow fever vaccine responses in identical twins.

Sequenced: PBMCs. These receptors came from a young woman in good health.

This clonotype was observed at least ten times. This chain connects TRBV6-1 to TRBJ2-1, with D unclear. With 6 bases removed from V and 4 bases from J, the gap between germline ends came to 19 bases. CDR3 length: 16 amino acids. Germline CDR1 reads MNHNS; CDR2 reads SASEGT. The DNA for the CDR3 is TGTGCCAGCAGCGAACGGCAGGATACACCTTACAATGAGCAGTTCTTC. This encodes CASSERQDTPYNEQFF.

This clonotype was seen a few times. The CDR3 loop reads CASSLGLAGGPQETQYF. CDR3 nucleotide sequence: TGTGCCAGCAGCTTGGGACTAGCGGGGGGACCTCAAGAGACCCAGTACTTC. J is TRBJ2-5 and V is TRBV7-8, with 15 bases fitting TRBD2. J was trimmed by 2 bases and V by 3 bases; bases with no gene match: 4. The germline gives CDR1 SGHVS, CDR2 FQNEAQ. The CDR3 has 17 residues. Filled out from reference TRBV7-8 and TRBJ2-5, the complete variable domain reads GAGVSQSPRYKVAKRGQDVALRCDPISGHVSLFWYQQALGQGPEFLTYFQNEAQLDKSGLPSDRFFAERPEGSVSTLKIQRTQQEDSAVYLCASSLGLAGGPQETQYFGPGTRLLVL.

The genes are TRBV7-3 and TRBJ2-2; a possible D gene is TRBD1 (6 bases). Germline V gene data show CDR1 as SGHTA and CDR2 as FQGTGA. The CDR3 totals 13 residues. V lost 3 bases and J 7 bases, leaving 9 bases between the germline ends. The CDR3 reads CASSFQGIGELFF. CDR3 DNA: TGTGCCAGCAGCTTCCAGGGGATCGGGGAGCTGTTTTTT.

This chain joins TRBV6-2 or TRBV6-3 and TRBJ1-6; perhaps TRBD1 as D (5 bases). CDR1 MNHEY and CDR2 SVGEGT come from the germline V gene. This CDR3 spans 17 amino acids. Trimming stripped 6 bases from V and 9 bases from J, with 24 bases between. The CDR3, as DNA: TGTGCCAGCAGGGGGAGCGGTCCCGGGACGTTGGCTTCACCCCTCCACTTT. This encodes CASRGSGPGTLASPLHF.

There are a few counts of this clonotype. This sequence joins TRBV24-1 and TRBJ2-7, with D possibly matching TRBD1 (6 bases). CDR3 length: 14 amino acids. Between the trimmed V and J ends, which lost 3 bases and 3 bases, there was a span of 11 bases. Germline assignment: CDR1 KGHDR and CDR2 SFDVKD. CDR3 sequence (DNA): TGTGCCACCAGTGATCCGGGACAAGGCTACGAGCAGTACTTC. As protein: CATSDPGQGYEQYF.

This clonotype showed up many times. The genes are TRBV7-9 and TRBJ2-3; the D is unclear. Germline CDR1 is SEHNR and CDR2 is FQNEAQ (reference sequence). The CDR3 is 16 residues long. V was clipped by 1 base and J by 2 bases, with 13 bases between them. CDR3 amino acids: CASSLDGVYYTDTQYF. DNA of the CDR3: TGTGCCAGCAGCTTAGATGGGGTCTACTACACAGATACGCAGTATTTT.

This clonotype has just a few counts. The rearrangement uses TRBV6-5 and TRBJ2-2; no definite D call. Germline loops: CDR1 MNHEY, CDR2 SVGAGI. The CDR3 sequence is 14 residues long. V lost 1 base and J 1 base, leaving 4 bases between the germline ends. This chain's CDR3 is CASSYWQNTGELFF. The DNA of the CDR3 is TGTGCCAGCAGTTACTGGCAGAACACCGGGGAGCTGTTTTTT.

This clonotype was counted at least ten times. This chain links TRBV3-1 with TRBJ2-7, with 8 bases matching TRBD1. This CDR3 has 17 amino acids. J was trimmed by 5 bases and V by 1 base; bases with no gene match: 13. CDR1 LGHDT and CDR2 YNNKEL come from the germline V gene (reference sequence). CDR3 DNA sequence: TGTGCCAGCAGCCAAGGACTCTTTGGGGACAGGCCCAACGAGCAGTACTTC. Its translation is CASSQGLFGDRPNEQYF.

In nucleotides, the CDR3 is TGCGCCAGCAGTCATAAAAGACAGCGCCTTTCATCCTACGAGCAGTACTTC. It yields the protein CASSHKRQRLSSYEQYF. The chain carries TRBV23-1 and TRBJ2-7; weak D call: TRBD1 (5 bases). TRBV23-1 has ORF status, its function being uncertain. Trimming removed 3 bases at V and 1 base at J, with 19 bases between. The CDR3 runs 17 residues.

Many counts were recorded for this clonotype. This chain connects TRBV20-1 to TRBJ2-7; perhaps D is TRBD1 or TRBD2 (5 bases each). Trimming took 6 bases from V and 0 from J, leaving 12 bases between them. This CDR3 has 13 residues. CDR1 and CDR2 from the germline V gene are DFQATT and SNEGSKA (reference sequence). As DNA, the CDR3 is TGCAGTGCCCCCGGGACGGACTCCTACGAGCAGTACTTC. Protein sequence: CSAPGTDSYEQYF.

This clonotype was observed at least ten times. V usage is TRBV29-1 and J usage is TRBJ2-7, with 8 bases matching TRBD2. This CDR3 spans 14 amino acids. CDR1 and CDR2 (germline): SQVTM, ANQGSEA. J gave up 3 bases and V 2 bases, and 6 bases lay outside the gene matches. DNA for the CDR3: TGCAGCGTTGAACTGGCTCTAGCGGGCTACGAGCAGTACTTC. Its translation: CSVELALAGYEQYF.

This clonotype was found a few times. The V and J genes are TRBV20-1 and TRBJ2-5; 7 nucleotides align to TRBD2. The CDR3 runs 14 residues. Germline loops: CDR1 DFQATT, CDR2 SNEGSKA (reference sequence). Unmatched junction bases numbered 8, after V lost 2 bases and J lost 5 bases. The CDR3 here is CSARRAGVGETQYF. The CDR3 DNA is TGCAGTGCTAGACGTGCGGGAGTGGGGGAGACCCAGTACTTC.

This clonotype has only a few counts. CDR3 DNA sequence: TGTGCCAGCAGCTTGGCCGCTTGGACAGGGATGAACACTGAAGCTTTCTTT. This translates into CASSLAAWTGMNTEAFF. The chain links TRBV5-6 to TRBJ1-1, with 8 bases aligning to TRBD1. Germline V gene lookup returns CDR1 SGHDT and CDR2 YYEEEE. Trimming cost V 0 bases and J 0 bases; bases outside gene matches: 7. The CDR3 is 17 residues long. Full variable domain (missing parts from reference TRBV5-6 and TRBJ1-1): DAGVTQSPTHLIKTRGQQVTLRCSPKSGHDTVSWYQQALGQGPQFIFQYYEEEERQRGNFPDRFSGHQFPNYSSELNVNALLLGDSALYLCASSLAAWTGMNTEAFFGQGTRLTVV.

This clonotype has at least ten counts. V is TRBV5-6 and J is TRBJ2-5; weak D call: TRBD2 (6 bases). This CDR3 spans 14 amino acids. CDR1 is SGHDT, CDR2 YYEEEE, per germline. Trimming took off 2 bases at V and 2 bases at J, with 10 bases between the two ends. CDR3 amino acids: CASSFGGFQETQYF. The CDR3, as DNA: TGTGCCAGCAGCTTTGGAGGGTTTCAAGAGACCCAGTACTTC.

V gene TRBV24-1 combines with J gene TRBJ2-1, with D perhaps TRBD2 (5 bases). Trimming stripped 4 bases from V and 4 bases from J, with 16 bases between. This CDR3 is built from 16 residues. CDR1 KGHDR and CDR2 SFDVKD come from the germline V gene. The CDR3 region is CATSDQLVRGYNEQFF. CDR3 nucleotides: TGTGCCACCAGTGACCAACTGGTCCGAGGGTACAATGAGCAGTTCTTC.

The chain uses TRBV20-1 and TRBJ2-7, with 9 bases that match TRBD1. J gave up 7 bases and V 5 bases, and 12 bases lay outside the gene matches. CDR1 and CDR2 from the germline V gene are DFQATT and SNEGSKA (reference sequence). There are 14 residues in the CDR3. Here the CDR3 reads CSASRTGEPLEQYF. The CDR3 DNA sequence: TGCAGTGCTTCGCGGACAGGGGAGCCATTGGAGCAGTACTTC.

A few counts support this clonotype. V and J are TRBV11-2 and TRBJ2-2; 7 nucleotides line up with TRBD1. V lost 5 bases, J lost 5 bases, and 5 bases stayed unmatched. Germline loops: CDR1 SGHAT, CDR2 FQNNGV. The CDR3 loop spans 14 amino acids. CDR3 DNA: TGTGCCAGCAGCGTGTACAGGGGAACCGGGGAGCTGTTTTTT. This translates into CASSVYRGTGELFF.

This clonotype was counted a few times. The chain uses TRBV9 and TRBJ2-2; D is perhaps TRBD2 (5 bases). Looked up from germline, CDR1 is SGDLS and CDR2 is YYNGEE. Trimming took 3 bases from V and 0 from J, leaving 9 bases between them. The CDR3 sequence is 15 residues long. The DNA of the CDR3 is TGTGCCAGCAGCGCCAGCGGCGCGAACACCGGGGAGCTGTTTTTT. Its translation: CASSASGANTGELFF.

The chain links TRBV20-1 to TRBJ1-5; perhaps TRBD1 as D (5 bases). The germline gives CDR1 DFQATT, CDR2 SNEGSKA (reference sequence). The CDR3 is 15 amino acids. V lost 2 bases and J 0 bases, leaving 11 bases between the germline ends. CDR3 nucleotide sequence: TGCAGTGCTAGACGGGGGTCCCATAGCAATCAGCCCCAGCATTTT. Its protein product is CSARRGSHSNQPQHF.

This clonotype was counted many times. CDR3 nucleotide sequence: TGTGCCAGCAGCTTCGGAGCGGGAGAGGGAGATACGCAGTATTTT. Protein product: CASSFGAGEGDTQYF. The rearrangement uses TRBV7-9 and TRBJ2-3, with 8 positions matching TRBD2. CDR3 length: 15 residues. V trimming: 3 bases; J trimming: 5 bases; junction bases outside the gene matches: 7. Germline V lookup: CDR1 SEHNR, CDR2 FQNEAQ (reference sequence).

This clonotype was seen at least ten times. The chain is built from TRBV5-1 and TRBJ1-4; possibly TRBD1 for D (6 bases). CDR3 length: 15 amino acids. Germline V gene data show CDR1 as SGHRS and CDR2 as YFSETQ. V lost 3 bases and J lost 8, with 17 bases in between. CDR3 in amino acids: CASSWDTSVGEKLFF. The CDR3 coding sequence is TGCGCCAGCAGCTGGGACACCTCGGTGGGCGAAAAACTGTTTTTT.

This clonotype has at least ten counts. The junction and the germline gene differ at one end; a read error may be behind it. The V gene is TRBV4-2, the J gene TRBJ2-2; no clear D. The V gene's germline CDR1 is LGHNA and CDR2 YNFKEQ. This CDR3 contains 12 residues. In nucleotides, the CDR3 is TGTGCCAGCAACCAATCCCCCGGGGAGCTGTTTTTT. Translating it yields CASNQSPGELFF.

A remark on this clonotype: Relative to the germline gene, one junction end is altered; a read error may explain this. The V and J genes are TRBV7-2 and TRBJ2-1, with D possibly matching TRBD2 (6 bases). The CDR3 runs to 13 residues. CDR1 is SGHTA, CDR2 FQGNSA, per germline. CDR3: CASSVRRDLRGLF. The CDR3 DNA reads TGTGCCAGCAGCGTAAGGAGGGACTTGAGGGGTCTCTTC.

The chain joins TRBV30 to TRBJ2-1; D not certain. V was pared by 4 bases and J by 9 bases, with 10 bases between. In germline, CDR1 is GTSNPN, CDR2 SVGIG (reference sequence). This CDR3 contains 11 residues. The CDR3 DNA reads as TGTGCCTGGAACGCGTTACGTGAGCAGTTCTTC. This encodes CAWNALREQFF. Using reference TRBV30 and TRBJ2-1 for the parts outside the CDR3, the full variable domain is SQTIHQWPATLVQPVGSPLSLECTVEGTSNPNLYWYRQAAGRGLQLLFYSVGIGQISSEVPQNLSASRPQDRQFILSSKKLLLSDSGFYLCAWNALREQFFGPGTRLTVL.

This clonotype has more than one count but fewer than ten. This rearrangement joins TRBV15 to TRBJ2-2, with a weak D call TRBD1 (6 bases). Per the germline V gene, CDR1 is LNHNV and CDR2 is YYDKDF (reference sequence). V was clipped by 0 bases and J by 1 base, with 15 bases between them. There are 18 residues in the CDR3. The CDR3 DNA sequence: TGTGCCACCAGCAGAGAAACTAGACAGGTCGGGAACACCGGGGAGCTGTTTTTT. Translated: CATSRETRQVGNTGELFF.

This chain uses TRBV29-1 with TRBJ2-2; TRBD1 matches 7 bases. CDR1 and CDR2 (germline): SQVTM, ANQGSEA. The CDR3 contains 13 residues. With 5 bases clipped from V and 5 bases from J, the junction kept 5 bases outside the gene matches. The CDR3 reads CSVPGQLTGELFF. CDR3 sequence (DNA): TGCAGCGTTCCGGGACAGCTAACCGGGGAGCTGTTTTTT.

This clonotype was found many times. V usage is TRBV7-8 and J usage is TRBJ1-5; weak D call: TRBD1 (5 bases). Looked up from germline, CDR1 is SGHVS and CDR2 is FQNEAQ. The CDR3 has 16 residues. Deletions cut 0 bases from V and 2 bases from J, with 11 bases between. The CDR3 DNA reads as TGTGCCAGCAGCTTAGCTTGGGGGTCGGGCAATCAGCCCCAGCATTTT. Protein: CASSLAWGSGNQPQHF.

In this sample, this clonotype turned up many times. The CDR3 bases are TGCAGTGCTCCCGGGGTGGACGAGCAGTACTTC. Translated: CSAPGVDEQYF. V is TRBV20-1 and J is TRBJ2-7; D perhaps matches TRBD2 (5 bases). Trimming removed 5 bases at V and 5 bases at J, with 10 bases between. The CDR3 totals 11 residues. From germline, CDR1 is DFQATT and CDR2 SNEGSKA (reference sequence).

The chain links TRBV27 to TRBJ2-3, with TRBD1 identical over 8 bases. The CDR3 runs to 14 residues. Trimming at V came to 6 bases and at J to 2 bases, leaving 4 bases not matched to a gene. Germline CDR1 reads MNHEY; CDR2 reads SMNVEV (reference sequence). CDR3 bases: TGTGCCAGCAGGCGGGACAGGTTCACAGATACGCAGTATTTT. It encodes CASRRDRFTDTQYF.

The J gene is TRBJ2-3, the V gene TRBV12-3 or TRBV12-4, with TRBD2 matching 9 bases. The CDR3 runs 16 residues. Losses at the gene ends were 1 base for V and 4 bases for J; bases not matched to a gene: 6. The CDR3 nucleotides read TGTGCCAGCAGTTTAGAGGCGGGGGGGAGCGCAGATACGCAGTATTTT. Translation: CASSLEAGGSADTQYF.

The gene calls are TRBV28 and TRBJ2-1, with 7 bases fitting TRBD2. From germline, CDR1 is MDHEN and CDR2 SYDVKM. The CDR3 has 16 residues. With 3 bases clipped from V and 5 bases from J, the junction kept 10 bases outside the gene matches. DNA of the CDR3: TGTGCCAGCAGTTTGGTTTTGCGGGAGACAAACAATGAGCAGTTCTTC. Translating it yields CASSLVLRETNNEQFF.

This clonotype has only a few counts. The rearrangement links TRBV15 to TRBJ2-3; D possibly corresponds to TRBD1 (6 bases). This CDR3 spans 14 amino acids. Germline-derived CDR1 and CDR2 are LNHNV and YYDKDF (reference sequence). V was shortened by 4 bases and J by 7 bases, with 15 bases between the two germline ends. The CDR3 is CATSIPWDKNTQYF. In DNA, the CDR3 is TGTGCCACCAGCATCCCCTGGGACAAAAATACGCAGTATTTT.